This T cell receptor (beta chain) stems from a study of T cell repertoires in cytomegalovirus infection. Across the study: CMV epitopes that were recently identified and HLA-C-restricted were used alongside well-studied HLA-B-restricted ones. Study findings and constraints: Carriers of CMV and the relevant HLA type were discriminated by public TCR beta frequency.

In TCRdb, the reads were re-called with MiXCR into one record per CDR3 protein. The sample holds 570,000 or so distinct CDR3 sequences, around 40% seen once. Comments on this clonotype: The target antigen is unknown.

V lost 3 bases and J 4 bases, leaving 18 bases between the germline ends. The germline V gene encodes CDR1 KGHSH and CDR2 LQKENI. This CDR3 contains 16 residues. Specimen: cultured PBMCs, collected from culture after CMV antigen stimulation. The gene calls are TRBV18 and TRBJ1-1; maybe TRBD1 (6 bases). The sequence derives from a human donor in good health (CMV status not recorded). Some clones in this sample may be carry-over from other donors' samples. The CDR3 is CASSPSVRGGSTEAFF. As DNA, the CDR3 is TGTGCCAGCTCACCCTCAGTCAGGGGTGGATCCACTGAAGCTTTCTTT.